Given below is one T cell receptor (beta chain) in context. Trimming at V came to 6 bases and at J to 6 bases, leaving 11 bases not matched to a gene. In germline, CDR1 is MNHNS, CDR2 SASEGT. The CDR3 is 15 residues long. Clones were read by immunoSEQ multiplex PCR, and TCRdb kept only the in-frame ones, dropping some. The sample includes 35,000 to 50,000 clones, 80% to 90% of them seen just once. This sample stems from a study of T cell changes during pregnancy in multiple sclerosis. This sequence joins TRBV6-1 and TRBJ2-1; the match to TRBD1 covers 7 bases. The sample here was CD4+ T cells from peripheral blood mononuclear cells, taken in the first trimester of pregnancy. This receptor was identified in a female donor with multiple sclerosis, enrolled in a pregnancy study. The CDR3 loop reads CASSHRDRSFNEQFF. The CDR3 DNA sequence: TGTGCCAGCAGCCACCGGGACAGATCTTTCAATGAGCAGTTCTTC.